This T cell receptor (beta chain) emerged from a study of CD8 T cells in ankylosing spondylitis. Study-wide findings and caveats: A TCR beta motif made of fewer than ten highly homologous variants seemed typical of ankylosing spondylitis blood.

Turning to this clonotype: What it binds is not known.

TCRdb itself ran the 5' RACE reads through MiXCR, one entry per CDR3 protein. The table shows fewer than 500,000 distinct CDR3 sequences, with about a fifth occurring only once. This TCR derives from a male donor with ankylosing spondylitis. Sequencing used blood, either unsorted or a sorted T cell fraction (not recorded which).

CDR3 in DNA: TGTGCCAGCAGCTTATCGACCTTCTCCTACGAGCAGTACTTC. Residues: CASSLSTFSYEQYF. The J gene is TRBJ2-7, the V gene TRBV7-6; D is undetermined. This CDR3 region has 14 residues. Germline values: CDR1 SGHVS, CDR2 FNYEAQ. The V end lost 2 bases, the J end lost 0 bases, and 8 bases lay between the germline ends.